Below are 24 T cell receptor beta chains sequenced from a single sample in a study of T cells and copy number aberrations in small-cell lung cancer. Libraries were prepared by immunoSEQ multiplex PCR; TCRdb keeps only in-frame clonotypes and omits some of them. The table includes 2,500 or so clones, roughly 84% detected once. Sequencing was performed on normal tissue next to the tumor. The receptors derive from a man in his 70s with small cell lung cancer.

This clone turned up a few times. The CDR3 DNA sequence: TGTGCCATCAGTGGCGGGACGGGTGACATTCAGTACTTC. Translating gives CAISGGTGDIQYF. The chain couples TRBV10-3 to TRBJ2-4, with D perhaps matching TRBD2 (6 bases). There are 13 residues in the CDR3. Germline V gene sequence: CDR1 ENHRY, CDR2 SYGVKD. Trimming shortened V by 4 bases and J by 8 bases, and 12 bases separated the two germline ends.

The chain has TRBV14 and TRBJ1-1; 9 nucleotides line up with TRBD1. The ends lost 4 bases at V and 5 bases at J; junction bases unmatched: 8. Germline V gene sequence: CDR1 SGHDN, CDR2 FVKESK. The CDR3 length is 15 residues. For the CDR3, the DNA is TGTGCCAGCAGCCGGACTGGACAGGGGAGGACTGAAGCTTTCTTT. The encoded protein is CASSRTGQGRTEAFF. The entire variable domain, with the rest obtained from reference TRBV14 and TRBJ1-1, is as follows: EAGVTQFPSHSVIEKGQTVTLRCDPISGHDNLYWYRRVMGKEIKFLLHFVKESKQDESGMPNNRFLAERTGGTYSTLKVQPAELEDSGVYFCASSRTGQGRTEAFFGQGTRLTVV.

The chain carries TRBV7-6 and TRBJ2-1; TRBD2 matches 11 bases. In germline, CDR1 is SGHVS, CDR2 FNYEAQ. The CDR3 is 19 residues long. After removal of 0 bases from V and 1 base from J, the junction contained 8 bases not matched to a gene. The DNA of the CDR3 is TGTGCCAGCAGCTTAGCCGAGTCTAGCGGGGGGCCATCCTACAATGAGCAGTTCTTC. This encodes CASSLAESSGGPSYNEQFF.

V and J are TRBV25-1 and TRBJ2-2; 10 nucleotides match TRBD2. The CDR3 sequence is 17 residues long. After removal of 5 bases from V and 2 bases from J, the junction contained 8 bases not matched to a gene. Germline lookup yields CDR1 MGHDK and CDR2 SYGVNS. DNA for the CDR3: TGTGCCAGCAGTCCACCCACTAGCGGGATCAACACCGGGGAGCTGTTTTTT. It encodes CASSPPTSGINTGELFF. Complete variable domain (other parts from reference TRBV25-1 and TRBJ2-2): EADIYQTPRYLVIGTGKKITLECSQTMGHDKMYWYQQDPGMELHLIHYSYGVNSTEKGDLSSESTVSRIRTEHFPLTLESARPSHTSQYLCASSPPTSGINTGELFFGEGSRLTVL.

The rearrangement joins TRBV30 to TRBJ1-5; the D is unclear. V was clipped by 1 base and J by 4 bases, with 5 bases between them. Germline V gene sequence: CDR1 GTSNPN, CDR2 SVGIG (reference sequence). The CDR3 covers 12 residues. This CDR3 is CAWSDRNQPQHF. DNA for the CDR3: TGTGCCTGGAGTGATCGGAATCAGCCCCAGCATTTT.

The sample holds a few counts of this clone. This chain joins TRBV18 and TRBJ2-7; 9 bases are a match to TRBD2. J lost 7 bases, V lost 2 bases, and 9 bases had no gene match. Germline assignment: CDR1 KGHSH and CDR2 LQKENI. This CDR3 spans 15 amino acids. In nucleotides, the CDR3 is TGTGCCAGCTCACCAGGGCCTAGCGGGATTGGGGAGCAGTACTTC. It specifies CASSPGPSGIGEQYF.

This chain uses TRBV9 with TRBJ2-3; 7 bases agree with TRBD2. CDR3 length equals 15 residues. Germline CDR1 and CDR2: SGDLS and YYNGEE. After removal of 0 bases from V and 3 bases from J, the junction contained 4 bases not matched to a gene. In nucleotides, the CDR3 is TGTGCCAGCAGCGTAGAGGGAGCGGGGACAGATACGCAGTATTTT. This translates into CASSVEGAGTDTQYF.

The chain joins TRBV5-4 to TRBJ2-3; maybe TRBD1 (5 bases). The V end was cut by 1 base, the J end by 4 bases, with 7 bases between. This CDR3 spans 13 amino acids. The V gene's germline CDR1 is SGHNT and CDR2 YYREEE (reference sequence). As DNA, the CDR3 is TGTGCCAGCAGCTTGCAGGGTCCAGATACGCAGTATTTT. Protein sequence: CASSLQGPDTQYF.

CDR3 in amino acids: CASSLVGTENSPLHF. In DNA, the CDR3 is TGTGCCAGCAGCTTAGTGGGGACGGAAAATTCACCCCTCCACTTT. The V call is TRBV7-9, the J call TRBJ1-6; tentative D call: TRBD1 (5 bases). CDR3 length equals 15 residues. Trimming pared 1 base from V and 7 bases from J, leaving 11 bases between. Germline CDR1 and CDR2: SEHNR and FQNEAQ (reference sequence).

Turning to this clone: Its ends do not fully match the called genes, so a read error is possible. Other DNA sequences of this sample code for an identical CDR3. The chain recombines TRBV7-7 with TRBJ2-2; TRBD2 agrees at 11 bases. The germline V gene encodes CDR1 SSHAT and CDR2 FNYEAQ (reference sequence). The CDR3 length is 15 residues. The CDR3 region is CASSFSGGAAGELFF. Here the CDR3 DNA reads TGTGCTAGCAGCTTTAGCGGGGGGGCCGCCGGGGAGCTGTTTTTT.

The CDR3 loop is CASSQIREQYF. CDR3 DNA sequence: TGTGCCAGCAGTCAGATCAGGGAGCAGTACTTC. The rearrangement uses TRBV28 and TRBJ2-7; D gene uncertain. CDR3 length equals 11 residues. The V gene lost 5 bases and the J gene lost 7 bases, with 9 bases spanning the gap. Per germline, CDR1 MDHEN and CDR2 SYDVKM.

The chain uses TRBV7-6 and TRBJ2-2, with TRBD2 matching over 11 bases. Per the germline V gene, CDR1 is SGHVS and CDR2 is FNYEAQ. The junction had 8 bases not matched to a gene; V was cut back by 1 base and J by 7 bases. The length of the CDR3 is 17 residues. This chain's CDR3 is CASSLDYGTSGGGELFF. The DNA for the CDR3 is TGTGCCAGCAGCTTAGACTACGGGACTAGCGGTGGCGGGGAGCTGTTTTTT.

The table lists this clone with a few counts. The rearrangement joins TRBV6-4 to TRBJ2-1; D is ambiguous. Germline-derived CDR1 and CDR2 are MRHNA and SNTAGT. The CDR3 has 15 residues. With 4 bases removed from V and 5 bases from J, the gap between germline ends came to 15 bases. CDR3 region: CASSAAAGTHNEQFF. In nucleotides, the CDR3 is TGTGCCAGCAGTGCCGCTGCAGGAACTCACAATGAGCAGTTCTTC.

The chain carries TRBV29-1 and TRBJ1-2; TRBD1 might be the D (5 bases). Germline V gene data show CDR1 as SQVTM and CDR2 as ANQGSEA. CDR3 length: 13 amino acids. Trimming shortened V by 2 bases and J by 8 bases, and 15 bases separated the two germline ends. CDR3 amino acids: CSVEKDTESGYTF. The CDR3 DNA sequence: TGCAGCGTTGAAAAGGACACAGAGTCGGGCTACACCTTC. The whole variable domain, remainder taken from reference TRBV29-1 and TRBJ1-2, is SAVISQKPSRDICQRGTSLTIQCQVDSQVTMMFWYRQQPGQSLTLIATANQGSEATYESGFVIDKFPISRPNLTFSTLTVSNMSPEDSSIYLCSVEKDTESGYTFGSGTRLTVV.

The chain recombines TRBV19 with TRBJ1-2; unclear D gene. V gave up 3 bases and J gave up 6 bases, with 14 bases separating them. Per germline, CDR1 LNHDA and CDR2 SQIVND (reference sequence). The CDR3 has 14 amino acids. This CDR3 is CASSIDGVANGYTF. The DNA of the CDR3 is TGTGCCAGTAGTATCGATGGTGTCGCCAATGGCTACACCTTC. Full variable domain (remainder filled in from reference TRBV19 and TRBJ1-2): DGGITQSPKYLFRKEGQNVTLSCEQNLNHDAMYWYRQDPGQGLRLIYYSQIVNDFQKGDIAEGYSVSREKKESFPLTVTSAQKNPTAFYLCASSIDGVANGYTFGSGTRLTVV.

This sequence joins TRBV5-4 and TRBJ1-1; 7 nucleotides match TRBD1. CDR3 size: 16 residues. Germline values: CDR1 SGHNT, CDR2 YYREEE (reference sequence). Germline trimming cut 0 bases from V and 1 base from J; bases unmatched to any gene: 6. The CDR3 bases are TGTGCCAGCAGCTTGGATGGGAGGGGGCAGAACACTGAAGCTTTCTTT. Amino acid sequence: CASSLDGRGQNTEAFF. The entire variable domain, with the rest obtained from reference TRBV5-4 and TRBJ1-1, is as follows: ETGVTQSPTHLIKTRGQQVTLRCSSQSGHNTVSWYQQALGQGPQFIFQYYREEENGRGNFPPRFSGLQFPNYSSELNVNALELDDSALYLCASSLDGRGQNTEAFFGQGTRLTVV.

This chain links TRBV7-9 with TRBJ1-2; unclear D gene. Trimming pared 4 bases from V and 3 bases from J, leaving 12 bases between. The CDR3 has 14 amino acids. The V gene's germline CDR1 is SEHNR and CDR2 FQNEAQ (reference sequence). The CDR3, as DNA: TGTGCCAGCAGCTCGGTCCCACCCCACTATGGCTACACCTTC. This encodes CASSSVPPHYGYTF.

This clone has a handful of counts. The rearrangement joins TRBV15 to TRBJ1-4; D is possibly TRBD1 (5 bases). V lost 7 bases, J lost 3 bases, and 15 bases lay in between. Germline V gene sequence: CDR1 LNHNV, CDR2 YYDKDF (reference sequence). CDR3 length: 15 amino acids. The CDR3 DNA sequence: TGTGCCACCATTCGAAGTGGGGCCTCTAATGAAAAACTGTTTTTT. Translating it yields CATIRSGASNEKLFF.

The CDR3 DNA sequence: TGCGCCAGCAGCTTGGCAGCGCCCACAGATACGCAGTATTTT. The encoded protein is CASSLAAPTDTQYF. The chain carries TRBV5-1 and TRBJ2-3; the D is unclear. The germline V gene has CDR1 SGHRS and CDR2 YFSETQ. V dropped 0 bases and J dropped 2 bases, with 7 bases sitting between them. The CDR3 length is 14 residues.

There are a few counts of this clone. The rearrangement links TRBV15 to TRBJ2-3, with TRBD2 identical over 8 bases. V gave up 1 base and J gave up 5 bases; unmatched junction bases: 5. Germline-derived CDR1 and CDR2 are LNHNV and YYDKDF (reference sequence). This CDR3 has 15 amino acids. The CDR3 region has the DNA TGTGCCACCAGCAGAGCGGGGGGGGGTTTAGATACGCAGTATTTT. As protein: CATSRAGGGLDTQYF.

The chain uses TRBV19 and TRBJ1-5, with a tentative D call TRBD1 (5 bases). Deletions cut 8 bases from V and 2 bases from J, with 13 bases between. Germline lookup yields CDR1 LNHDA and CDR2 SQIVND (reference sequence). The CDR3 is made up of 14 amino acids. The CDR3 loop is CASLGGSGNQPQHF. The DNA for the CDR3 is TGTGCCAGTTTGGGGGGTAGCGGCAATCAGCCCCAGCATTTT. The full variable domain, rest sourced from reference TRBV19 and TRBJ1-5, is DGGITQSPKYLFRKEGQNVTLSCEQNLNHDAMYWYRQDPGQGLRLIYYSQIVNDFQKGDIAEGYSVSREKKESFPLTVTSAQKNPTAFYLCASLGGSGNQPQHFGDGTRLSIL.

This chain links TRBV30 with TRBJ2-1; 10 bases agree with TRBD2. This CDR3 spans 14 amino acids. The junction had 5 bases not matched to a gene; V was cut back by 3 bases and J by 6 bases. Looked up from germline, CDR1 is GTSNPN and CDR2 is SVGIG (reference sequence). The CDR3 region is CAWSLLAGFNEQFF. CDR3 DNA: TGTGCCTGGAGCCTACTAGCGGGATTCAATGAGCAGTTCTTC.

The chain couples TRBV6-4 to TRBJ1-5, with no clear D. The CDR3 runs 11 residues. Trimming took off 5 bases at V and 1 base at J, with 0 bases between the two ends. Germline CDR1 is MRHNA and CDR2 is SNTAGT. CDR3 protein: CASSSNQPQHF. The CDR3, as DNA: TGTGCCAGCAGTAGCAATCAGCCCCAGCATTTT.

This clone was observed a handful of times. The CDR3 region is CASSPGVASEKLFF. CDR3 coding DNA: TGTGCCAGCAGCCCGGGGGTCGCATCTGAAAAACTGTTTTTT. This rearrangement joins TRBV5-6 to TRBJ1-4; perhaps TRBD1 as D (5 bases). The CDR3 runs 14 residues. CDR1 SGHDT and CDR2 YYEEEE come from the germline V gene. Between the trimmed V and J ends, which lost 4 bases and 7 bases, there was a span of 14 bases.